Sequencing of this T cell receptor (beta chain) was carried out in a study of CD8 T cells in ankylosing spondylitis. In this sample, this clonotype turned up many times. TCRdb passed the 5' RACE reads through MiXCR, listing each CDR3 protein once. The table has a few hundred thousand distinct CDR3 sequences, approximately 10% seen once; the top ten hold roughly 9%. Trimming cost V 5 bases and J 4 bases, with 11 bases left between them. This CDR3 is built from 13 residues. CDR1 and CDR2 (germline): DFQATT, SNEGSKA (reference sequence). The rearrangement joins TRBV20-1 to TRBJ2-2, with D possibly TRBD2 on 5 matching bases. Sequencing was performed on blood, either unsorted or a sorted T cell fraction (not recorded which). This clonotype originated in a female donor with ankylosing spondylitis or in good health (not recorded which). Here the CDR3 reads CSAEGTGTGELFF. In DNA, the CDR3 is TGCAGTGCTGAGGGCACGGGCACCGGGGAGCTGTTTTTT.